The rows below give T cell receptor beta chains drawn from one sample of a study of blood T cells in healthy people across ages. Each CDR3 protein is one row after TCRdb ran MiXCR on the 5' RACE reads. The sample lists about 800,000 distinct CDR3 sequences, 20% to 25% seen once, with approximately 4% in the top ten. These data are also associated with another study on T cells of mothers and their children.

Sequencing was carried out using blood. These TCRs come from a boy younger than 18 in good health. CDR3s include the opening cysteine and the closing phenylalanine or tryptophan. A D gene is named only where the DNA matches it firmly. Some rows have no size entry. The others give once, few or many, or a class for an expanded clone.

len	d_gene	abundance	v_gene	j_gene	CDR3nt	CDR3aa
16	TRBD2	NA	TRBV4-2	TRBJ2-3	TGTGCCAGCAGCCAATCTGGGACTAGCGGGAAGGGAACGCAGTATTTT	CASSQSGTSGKGTQYF
15	TRBD1	few	TRBV2	TRBJ1-4	TGTGCCAGCAGGGGGACAGGGGTATTCGATGAAAAACTGTTTTTT	CASRGTGVFDEKLFF
14	NA	NA	TRBV7-2	TRBJ2-3	TGTGCCAGCAGGAGCTGGCAGAGCACAGATACGCAGTATTTT	CASRSWQSTDTQYF
13	NA	NA	TRBV12-3/TRBV12-4	TRBJ1-3	TGTGCCAGCAGTGACACTTCTGGAAACACCATATATTTT	CASSDTSGNTIYF
15	NA	NA	TRBV20-1	TRBJ2-3	TGCAGTGCTGGGGAGTGGACGGCCGTCACAGATACGCAGTATTTT	CSAGEWTAVTDTQYF
13	TRBD1	few	TRBV29-1	TRBJ2-7	TGCAGCGTTGACGACAGGGGAGGTTACGAGCAGTACTTC	CSVDDRGGYEQYF
13	NA	few	TRBV5-5	TRBJ1-4	TGTGCCAGCAATCGAGGGGGGAATGAAAAACTGTTTTTT	CASNRGGNEKLFF
15	NA	NA	TRBV7-2	TRBJ2-7	TGTGCCAGCAGCCGGACAGTCGGGGCCTTCTACGAGCAGTACTTC	CASSRTVGAFYEQYF
13	NA	NA	TRBV7-9	TRBJ1-1	TGTGCCAGCAGCACGGGTTACCCGGCTGAAGCTTTCTTT	CASSTGYPAEAFF
12	NA	few	TRBV7-2	TRBJ2-3	TGTGCCAGCAGCTTTGTCACAGATACGCAGTATTTT	CASSFVTDTQYF
14	NA	many	TRBV28	TRBJ1-4	TGTGCCAGCAGTTTCCGGGGAAATAATGAAAAACTGTTTTTT	CASSFRGNNEKLFF
13	NA	NA	TRBV6-2/TRBV6-3	TRBJ2-7	TGTGCCAGCTCGGGCCGAGAAGCCTACGAGCAGTACTTC	CASSGREAYEQYF
12	TRBD1	NA	TRBV20-1	TRBJ2-7	TGCAGTAAACAGGGGACCCTCCACGAGCAGTACTTC	CSKQGTLHEQYF
15	TRBD1	NA	TRBV4-3	TRBJ2-3	TGCGCCAGCAGCCAGTACAGGGGAAACACAGATACGCAGTATTTT	CASSQYRGNTDTQYF
15	NA	few	TRBV5-6	TRBJ2-5	TGTGCCAGCAGCTTGGGGGCAGGGGCCCAAGAGACCCAGTACTTC	CASSLGAGAQETQYF
16	NA	few	TRBV24-1	TRBJ2-1	TGTGCCACCAGTGACCATAGCGGAAGCTCCTACAATGAGCAGTTCTTC	CATSDHSGSSYNEQFF
17	TRBD2	NA	TRBV7-9	TRBJ2-1	TGTGCCAGCAGCTACCGAGAGAGCGGGAGTGGAAAGGAGGAGCAGTTCTTC	CASSYRESGSGKEEQFF
15	TRBD1	few	TRBV2	TRBJ2-5	TGTGCCAGCAGACCCCGGACAGGGGGAGGAGAGACCCAGTACTTC	CASRPRTGGGETQYF
14	NA	few	TRBV20-1	TRBJ2-7	TGCAGTGCGTCAACTTCAAAACCTTCCTACGAGCAGTACTTC	CSASTSKPSYEQYF
15	NA	NA	TRBV7-8	TRBJ1-1	TGTGCCAGCAGAAAAGGGATTAGTTCGAGTACTGAAGCTTTCTTT	CASRKGISSSTEAFF
17	NA	NA	TRBV6-1	TRBJ1-2	TGTGCCAGCACCGGCGTGGGTGACTGGTCTTCTAACTATGGCTACACCTTC	CASTGVGDWSSNYGYTF
10	NA	few	TRBV10-3	TRBJ2-1	TGTGCCACCGCCTACAATGAGCAGTTCTTC	CATAYNEQFF
14	NA	few	TRBV12-3/TRBV12-4	TRBJ1-4	TGTGCCAGCAGTCCGGGGGGGGTGGTGGAAAAACTGTTTTTT	CASSPGGVVEKLFF
16	NA	once	TRBV4-2	TRBJ2-7	TGTGCCAGCAGCCAAGCCGGCCGGGCAGGAAACTACGAGCAGTACTTC	CASSQAGRAGNYEQYF
15	NA	NA	TRBV20-1	TRBJ1-1	TGCAGTGCTATCCTGATGGGGTCGGGGAACACTGAAGCTTTCTTT	CSAILMGSGNTEAFF
13	NA	few	TRBV5-1	TRBJ2-2	TGCGCCAGCCCGACACCCAACACCGGGGAGCTGTTTTTT	CASPTPNTGELFF